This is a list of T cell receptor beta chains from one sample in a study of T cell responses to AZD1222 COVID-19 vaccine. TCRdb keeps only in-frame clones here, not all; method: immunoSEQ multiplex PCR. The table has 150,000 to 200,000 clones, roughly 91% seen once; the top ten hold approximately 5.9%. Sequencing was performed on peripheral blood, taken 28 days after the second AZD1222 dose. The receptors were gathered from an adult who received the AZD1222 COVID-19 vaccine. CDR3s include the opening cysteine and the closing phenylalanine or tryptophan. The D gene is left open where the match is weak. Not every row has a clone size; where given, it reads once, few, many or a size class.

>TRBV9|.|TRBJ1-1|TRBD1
CASSVGTGDNTEAFF
TGTGCCAGCAGCGTGGGGACAGGCGATAACACTGAAGCTTTCTTT
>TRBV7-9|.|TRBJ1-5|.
CASSGAASNQPQHF
TGTGCCAGCAGCGGAGCGGCGAGCAATCAGCCCCAGCATTTT
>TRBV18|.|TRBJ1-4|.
CASSPYRGKEATNEKLFF
TGTGCCAGCTCACCCTACCGGGGGAAAGAAGCAACTAATGAAAAACTGTTTTTT
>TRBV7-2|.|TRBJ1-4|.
CASSFGQGNEKLFF
TGTGCCAGCAGCTTCGGGCAGGGGAATGAAAAACTGTTTTTT
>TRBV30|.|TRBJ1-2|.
CAWSPGIYGYTF
TGTGCCTGGAGTCCTGGGATCTATGGCTACACCTTC
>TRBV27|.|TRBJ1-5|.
CASSPEQGTWDQPQHF
TGTGCCAGCAGTCCCGAACAGGGTACGTGGGATCAGCCCCAGCATTTT
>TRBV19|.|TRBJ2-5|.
CASSIWGQETQYF
TGTGCCAGTAGTATATGGGGCCAAGAGACCCAGTACTTC
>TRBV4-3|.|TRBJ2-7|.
CASSQDMSGMREQYF
TGCGCCAGCAGCCAAGATATGTCAGGGATGAGGGAGCAGTACTTC
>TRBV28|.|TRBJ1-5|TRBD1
CASSSSFTGEGNQPQHF
TGTGCCAGCAGTTCAAGCTTTACAGGGGAGGGCAATCAGCCCCAGCATTTT
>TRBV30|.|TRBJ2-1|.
CAWSTSISNEQFF
TGTGCCTGGTCTACGAGTATTTCCAATGAGCAGTTCTTC
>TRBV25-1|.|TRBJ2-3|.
CASSVRDWDTQYF
TGTGCCAGCAGTGTCAGGGATTGGGATACGCAGTATTTT
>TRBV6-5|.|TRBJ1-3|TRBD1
CAGKTGANSGNTIYF
TGTGCCGGAAAGACAGGGGCGAACTCTGGAAACACCATATATTTT
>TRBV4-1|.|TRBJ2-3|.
CASSRLGTDTQYF
TGCGCCAGCAGCCGGCTGGGCACAGATACGCAGTATTTT
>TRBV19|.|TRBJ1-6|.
CASSSEGGPLHF
TGTGCCAGTAGTTCCGAGGGGGGCCCCCTCCACTTT
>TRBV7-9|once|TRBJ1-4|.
CASSLQQGGEKLFF
TGTGCCAGCAGCTTACAACAGGGAGGTGAAAAACTGTTTTTT
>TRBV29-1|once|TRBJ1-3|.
CSVGTDTNSGNTIYF
TGCAGCGTTGGGACAGATACAAATTCTGGAAACACCATATATTTT
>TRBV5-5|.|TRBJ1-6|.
CASSQEGNNSPLHF
TGTGCCAGCAGCCAGGAGGGCAATAATTCACCCCTCCACTTT
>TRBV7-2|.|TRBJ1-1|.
CASSLNPELKKAFF
TGTGCCAGCAGCTTAAACCCTGAGTTAAAAAAAGCTTTCTTT
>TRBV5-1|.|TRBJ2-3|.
CASSLLSGTSTDTQYF
TGCGCCAGCAGTCTTCTTAGCGGTACTAGCACAGATACGCAGTATTTT
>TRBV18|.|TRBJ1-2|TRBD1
CASSPLRQGVYGYTF
TGTGCCAGCTCACCACTCCGCCAGGGGGTATATGGCTACACCTTC
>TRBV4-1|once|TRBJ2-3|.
CASSQDRGYTDTQYF
TGCGCCAGCAGCCAAGACAGGGGATACACAGATACGCAGTATTTT
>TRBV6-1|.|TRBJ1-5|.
CASSEALSNQPQHF
TGTGCCAGCAGTGAAGCTCTCAGCAATCAGCCCCAGCATTTT
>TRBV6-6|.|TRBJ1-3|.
CASSLTGYGNTIYF
TGTGCCAGCAGTCTAACAGGGTACGGAAACACCATATATTTT
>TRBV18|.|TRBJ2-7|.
CASSLSDPNEQYF
TGTGCCAGCTCCCTGTCGGACCCCAACGAGCAGTACTTC
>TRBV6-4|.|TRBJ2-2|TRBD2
CASRDLAGGPGELFF
TGTGCCAGCAGAGACCTAGCGGGAGGGCCCGGGGAGCTGTTTTTT
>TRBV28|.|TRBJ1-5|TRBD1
CASNLDRANQPQHF
TGTGCCAGCAACTTGGACAGGGCGAATCAGCCCCAGCATTTT
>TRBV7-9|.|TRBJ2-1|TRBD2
CASSPGRLAGGRSYNEQFF
TGTGCCAGCAGCCCAGGGAGGCTAGCGGGAGGGCGATCCTACAATGAGCAGTTCTTC
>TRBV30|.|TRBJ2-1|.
CAWSGKNEQFF
TGTGCCTGGAGTGGAAAAAATGAGCAGTTCTTC
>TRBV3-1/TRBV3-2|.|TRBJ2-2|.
CASRKVGTGHTGELFF
TGTGCCAGCAGAAAGGTGGGTACCGGCCACACCGGGGAGCTGTTTTTT
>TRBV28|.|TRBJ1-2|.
CASRFRDTDHTF
TGTGCCAGCAGATTCCGGGACACCGATCACACCTTC